One and the same sample provided the 14 T cell receptor beta chains below, sequenced in a study of blood T cell repertoires in COVID-19. Profiling relied on immunoSEQ multiplex PCR, and the TCRdb table lists in-frame clones only, not all of them. The sample holds around 300,000 clones, 90% seen once. What was sequenced was peripheral blood. Receptor source: a woman in her forties with COVID-19, enrolled during active disease.

The chain uses TRBV28 and TRBJ2-7; maybe TRBD2 (6 bases). CDR1 and CDR2 from the germline V gene are MDHEN and SYDVKM. Trimming took 4 bases from V and 3 from J, leaving 22 bases between them. The CDR3 loop spans 17 amino acids. Here the CDR3 DNA reads TGTGCCAGCAGTTCCCCCCGGGAGTCGCCGAAGTACTACGAGCAGTACTTC. Protein: CASSSPRESPKYYEQYF.

V and J are TRBV4-1 and TRBJ1-5, with TRBD1 identical over 7 bases. The length of the CDR3 is 15 residues. The V segment lost 2 bases and the J segment 2 bases; nucleotides outside the gene matches: 3. Germline CDR1 is MGHRA and CDR2 is YSYEKL. The CDR3 sequence is CASSQPDRGNQPQHF. CDR3 bases: TGCGCCAGCAGCCAACCCGACAGGGGCAATCAGCCCCAGCATTTT.

The chain joins TRBV6-6 to TRBJ1-4; D ambiguous. V was pared by 8 bases and J by 8 bases, with 15 bases between. Looked up from germline, CDR1 is MNHNY and CDR2 is SVGAGI (reference sequence). The CDR3 length is 13 residues. CDR3 amino acids: CASGNQGREKLFF. As DNA, the CDR3 is TGTGCCAGCGGAAATCAAGGCAGGGAAAAACTGTTTTTT.

This clone was found once. The V call is TRBV6-5, the J call TRBJ1-3; 7 positions agree with TRBD1. The V gene end was trimmed by 4 bases and the J gene end by 4 bases; junction bases not matched to a gene: 7. Germline CDR1 and CDR2: MNHEY and SVGAGI. This CDR3 is 15 amino acids long. CDR3 DNA: TGTGCCAGCAGTTCCACCCGACAGGGAGGAAACACCATATATTTT. As protein: CASSSTRQGGNTIYF.

This chain uses TRBV5-1 with TRBJ2-3; D possibly corresponds to TRBD1 (5 bases). Per germline, CDR1 SGHRS and CDR2 YFSETQ. The CDR3 has 12 residues. Trimming cost V 10 bases and J 2 bases, with 11 bases left between them. CDR3 sequence: CASTAFTDTQYF. As DNA, the CDR3 is TGCGCCTCGACAGCCTTCACAGATACGCAGTATTTT.

The chain joins TRBV5-1 to TRBJ2-2, with D possibly being TRBD1 (5 bases). Germline CDR1 and CDR2: SGHRS and YFSETQ. V was cut by 5 bases and J by 1 base, with 12 bases left in between. The CDR3 covers 15 residues. CDR3 residues: CASSQLGQNTGELFF. CDR3 DNA: TGCGCCAGCAGTCAGCTAGGACAGAACACCGGGGAGCTGTTTTTT.

The chain links TRBV28 to TRBJ2-7; possible D gene TRBD1, 5 bases. Per the germline V gene, CDR1 is MDHEN and CDR2 is SYDVKM. Trimming stripped 5 bases from V and 2 bases from J, with 13 bases between. The CDR3 has 14 amino acids. The CDR3: CASSVPSRAYEQYF. The CDR3 coding sequence is TGTGCCAGCAGTGTCCCATCCAGGGCCTACGAGCAGTACTTC.

This chain connects TRBV9 to TRBJ2-1; D is possibly TRBD2 (6 bases). Germline V CDR1 and CDR2: SGDLS, YYNGEE. This CDR3 has 15 residues. The V gene lost 7 bases and the J gene lost 5 bases, with 19 bases spanning the gap. CDR3: CASQKGGVGDNEQFF. The CDR3 bases are TGTGCCAGCCAGAAAGGCGGGGTCGGGGACAATGAGCAGTTCTTC.

The chain combines TRBV5-8 with TRBJ1-5; TRBD1 might be the D (5 bases). The CDR3 consists of 17 residues. Germline lookup yields CDR1 SGHTS and CDR2 YDEGEE. Deletions cut 2 bases from V and 2 bases from J, with 17 bases between. The CDR3 spells CASSFWTLAVGNQPQHF. DNA of the CDR3: TGTGCCAGCAGCTTCTGGACACTCGCGGTCGGCAATCAGCCCCAGCATTTT.

The V call is TRBV30, the J call TRBJ2-7; 14 positions match TRBD2. The V gene's germline CDR1 is GTSNPN and CDR2 SVGIG (reference sequence). After removal of 0 bases from V and 3 bases from J, the junction contained 13 bases not matched to a gene. The CDR3 has 19 amino acids. The CDR3 here is CAWSVGGLAGGIIFYEQYF. In DNA, the CDR3 is TGTGCCTGGAGTGTAGGAGGACTAGCGGGGGGAATTATTTTCTACGAGCAGTACTTC. Drawing the rest from reference TRBV30 and TRBJ2-7, the complete variable domain is SQTIHQWPATLVQPVGSPLSLECTVEGTSNPNLYWYRQAAGRGLQLLFYSVGIGQISSEVPQNLSASRPQDRQFILSSKKLLLSDSGFYLCAWSVGGLAGGIIFYEQYFGPGTRLTVT.

The chain is built from TRBV29-1 and TRBJ1-1, with D maybe TRBD1 (5 bases). CDR3 length: 13 residues. Germline lookup yields CDR1 SQVTM and CDR2 ANQGSEA. V was trimmed by 5 bases and J by 4 bases, leaving 14 bases between them. The CDR3 nucleotides read TGCAGCGTTACCGGGACCGGGGGCACTGAAGCTTTCTTT. This sequence encodes CSVTGTGGTEAFF.

J is TRBJ1-6 and V is TRBV27; possible D gene TRBD1, 5 bases. The germline V gene has CDR1 MNHEY and CDR2 SMNVEV (reference sequence). This CDR3 is 12 amino acids long. Trimming pared 3 bases from V and 9 bases from J, leaving 6 bases between. CDR3 region: CASSFRASPLHF. For the CDR3, the DNA is TGTGCCAGCAGTTTCAGGGCTTCACCCCTCCACTTT.

The V call is TRBV7-2, the J call TRBJ1-4, with TRBD1 identical over 7 bases. CDR3 size: 16 residues. The V gene end was trimmed by 4 bases and the J gene end by 0 bases; junction bases not matched to a gene: 5. Per germline, CDR1 SGHTA and CDR2 FQGNSA. This CDR3 is CASSYRGIPTNEKLFF. As DNA, the CDR3 is TGTGCCAGCAGCTACAGGGGAATTCCAACTAATGAAAAACTGTTTTTT.

The gene calls are TRBV9 and TRBJ2-4; 8 bases are shared with TRBD1. Germline assignment: CDR1 SGDLS and CDR2 YYNGEE. V lost 4 bases, J lost 5 bases, and 8 bases stayed unmatched. The CDR3 runs to 15 residues. The CDR3 coding sequence is TGTGCCAGCAGCCGCGAACCACAGGGGGAAAACATTCAGTACTTC. Its protein is CASSREPQGENIQYF. The full variable domain, in which reference TRBV9 and TRBJ2-4 provide the parts outside the CDR3, is DSGVTQTPKHLITATGQRVTLRCSPRSGDLSVYWYQQSLDQGLQFLIQYYNGEERAKGNILERFSAQQFPDLHSELNLSSLELGDSALYFCASSREPQGENIQYFGAGTRLSVL.